This T cell receptor beta chain was identified in a study of blood T cell repertoires in COVID-19. About the study: The analysed material was cDNA or gDNA that came from T cells, B-cell-depleted T cells, or PBMCs.

Germline-derived CDR1 and CDR2 are SGHRS and YFSETQ. CDR3 length equals 15 residues. Germline trimming cut 4 bases from V and 7 bases from J; bases unmatched to any gene: 7. Original handling: Estimated nucleated cell counts came from reference gene primer amplification. Sequencing used immunoSEQ multiplex PCR; TCRdb keeps in-frame clones, though not all of them. Clone size and V and J calls were adopted from that table, with D and trimming inferred from the DNA. The sample lists around 300,000 clones, under 90% seen once, with 0.85% to 1% in the top ten. Sequenced sample: peripheral blood. V usage is TRBV5-1 and J usage is TRBJ2-7, with TRBD2 identical over 14 bases. The source of this sequence is a woman in her thirties or forties who had recovered from COVID-19. The CDR3 coding sequence is TGCGCCAGCAGCCCCGGGACTAGCGGGAGCGGAGAGCAGTACTTC. Its translation: CASSPGTSGSGEQYF.